This entry describes one T cell receptor (beta chain). TCRdb's copy holds only in-frame clones and misses some; the assay was immunoSEQ multiplex PCR. Here the sample spans about 1,800,000 clones, just under 95% being singletons. This sample was taken from a study of shared clonotypes between healthy human individuals. V was clipped by 7 bases and J by 7 bases; unmatched bases: 9. This CDR3 contains 13 residues. Germline CDR1 and CDR2: SGHAT and FQNNGV. CD45RO-negative, CCR7-selected cells formed the naive CD8 fraction, which excluded terminally differentiated effector memory CD45RA+ cells. Sequenced input: naive CD8+ T cells sorted from blood. The chain joins TRBV11-2 to TRBJ1-1; 7 nucleotides align to TRBD1. The TCR comes from a man aged 18-30 years in good health. CDR3 protein: CASILDRNFEAFF. DNA for the CDR3: TGTGCCAGCATCCTGGACAGGAACTTTGAAGCTTTCTTT.